In its sample, the clone carrying this T cell receptor (beta chain) was seen many times. The data derive from a study of T-cell reconstitution after alpha-beta-depleted transplantation in children. The V gene lost 4 bases and the J gene lost 3 bases, with 10 bases spanning the gap. Germline V gene data show CDR1 as SQVTM and CDR2 as ANQGSEA. The CDR3 has 12 amino acids. Library preparation (for TCRbeta) was performed with unique molecular identifiers. TCRdb reprocessed the PCR reads with MiXCR, giving one entry per CDR3 protein. Of approximately 350,000 distinct CDR3 sequences listed, about a tenth are singletons.

The source material was PBMCs from the stem cell graft donor, sampled from the stem cell graft. The origin of this receptor is a human donor who donated a stem cell graft to a child with acute lymphoblastic leukemia. The V call is TRBV29-1, the J call TRBJ2-7; no clear D gene. DNA for the CDR3: TGCAGCGTTGTCGCTAGTAGCTACGAGCAGTACTTC. This gives the protein CSVVASSYEQYF.